This T cell receptor beta chain originates from a study of CD8+CD57+ T cells in acquired aplastic anemia. Overall study: Mean DNA quantity obtained from sorted CD4+ and CD8+ cells was 2.5 to 4 ug.

Of note for this clonotype: What it binds is unknown.

V lost 3 bases and J lost 5, with 6 bases in between. Germline loops: CDR1 SGDLS, CDR2 YYNGEE. This CDR3 has 12 residues. The TCR beta profiling, which covered VDJ combination and CDR3 sequence, was carried out using genomic DNA as the template. Each CDR3 protein gets one entry after TCRdb re-called the reads with MiXCR. This table has about 270,000 distinct CDR3 sequences, 56% appearing once. Study results and caveats: Researchers reported that CD8+ Simpson's diversity was not significantly different in patients versus controls. Around 27 was the count of CD8+ CDR3 sequences that patients shared with controls.

Specimen: sorted CD4+, CD8+, or CD8+CD57+ T cells (not recorded which) from PBMCs. The sequence derives from a human donor with severe aplastic anemia or a healthy control (not recorded which). The chain combines TRBV9 with TRBJ2-1; unclear D gene. CDR3 nucleotides: TGTGCCAGCAGCGAGGTCAACAATGAGCAGTTCTTC. As protein: CASSEVNNEQFF.